This T cell receptor beta chain was obtained from a study of beta chain features in type 1 diabetes. Expressed TCRB transcripts were sequenced because the isolated RNA had all been reverse transcribed beforehand. The repertoire was sequenced with immunoSEQ multiplex PCR; TCRdb's copy has only in-frame clones and lacks some. The data contain nearly 700,000 clones, about an eighth of them singletons. About this clone itself: No antigen is known for it.

Study results and limitations: Healthy donors had naive, central memory and Treg TCRB repertoires that appeared less similar than those seen among patients. All four CD4+ subsets from Type 1 diabetes patients carried moderately but significantly shorter TCRB CDR3s.

Germline CDR1 reads SGHRS; CDR2 reads YFSETQ. V lost 4 bases to trimming and J lost 4 bases; unmatched junction nucleotides: 11. This CDR3 has 16 amino acids. The source of this sequence is a man aged 18-30 years with type 1 diabetes. This chain joins TRBV5-1 and TRBJ1-2, with 9 bases lining up with TRBD1. The sample comprised naive CD4+ T cells from blood. The CDR3 DNA follows: TGCGCCAGCAGCGGGGGACAGGGTGTCTCCCTCTATGGCTACACCTTC. Its translation: CASSGGQGVSLYGYTF.